This T cell receptor (beta chain) was recovered during a study of radiotherapy plus CTLA-4 blockade in lung cancer. The repertoire was sequenced with immunoSEQ multiplex PCR; TCRdb's copy has only in-frame clones and lacks some. The data show about 100,000 clones, roughly 80% seen once. As regards this clone: Its antigen is currently unknown.

Points from the study as a whole: Researchers report tumor-derived TCR clones expanding in blood after radiotherapy plus ipilimumab.

This CDR3 is 14 amino acids long. With 2 bases removed from V and 3 bases from J, the gap between germline ends came to 10 bases. Germline values: CDR1 MNHEY, CDR2 SVGAGI. The sample here was peripheral blood, taken from a patient treated with radiotherapy plus ipilimumab. The source of this sequence is a human donor with non-small cell lung cancer who had stable disease on radiotherapy plus ipilimumab. This rearrangement joins TRBV6-5 to TRBJ1-2, with D possibly TRBD1 on 6 matching bases. The CDR3 DNA is TGTGCCAGCAGTTACCGGGGGGCTCACTATGGCTACACCTTC. Protein: CASSYRGAHYGYTF.